Each of the 17 T cell receptor beta chains below was sequenced from the same sample in a study of shared clonotypes between healthy human individuals. Clones were sequenced by immunoSEQ multiplex PCR, and TCRdb holds only the in-frame ones, with some missing. The sample carries nearly 2 million clones, about 95% recorded once. CD45RO-negative CD8 cells positively selected for CCR7 made up the naive population, which excluded terminally differentiated effector memory CD45RA+ cells. The sequencing input was naive CD8+ T cells sorted from blood. The receptors stem from a man aged 18 to 30 in good health.

The count of this clone is one. This chain joins TRBV13 and TRBJ1-1; D unresolved. V was cut by 0 bases and J by 0 bases, with 11 bases left in between. This CDR3 contains 16 residues. In germline, CDR1 is PRHDT, CDR2 FYEKMQ (reference sequence). The CDR3 region is CASSLGPRLMNTEAFF. The CDR3, as DNA: TGTGCCAGCAGCTTAGGCCCGAGACTGATGAACACTGAAGCTTTCTTT.

The V gene is TRBV18, the J gene TRBJ2-5; 11 bases agree with TRBD2. The germline V gene encodes CDR1 KGHSH and CDR2 LQKENI. The trim removed 2 bases at V and 4 bases at J, leaving 6 bases unmatched. CDR3 length: 16 residues. CDR3 protein: CASSPILAGDRETQYF. CDR3 DNA: TGTGCCAGCTCACCAATACTAGCGGGGGACCGAGAGACCCAGTACTTC. Based on the CDR3 plus reference TRBV18 and TRBJ2-5, the full variable domain is NAGVMQNPRHLVRRRGQEARLRCSPMKGHSHVYWYRQLPEEGLKFMVYLQKENIIDESGMPKERFSAEFPKEGPSILRIQQVVRGDSAAYFCASSPILAGDRETQYFGPGTRLLVL.

On this clone itself: The sample contains more than one DNA sequence encoding this CDR3. The rearrangement links TRBV6-5 to TRBJ2-7; D is possibly TRBD2 (6 bases). V was shortened by 0 bases and J by 3 bases, with 9 bases between the two germline ends. The CDR3 sequence is 14 residues long. Germline V gives CDR1 MNHEY, CDR2 SVGAGI. The DNA for the CDR3 is TGTGCCAGCAGTTACTCCCAGGGAGGCTACGAGCAGTACTTC. The encoded protein is CASSYSQGGYEQYF.

V and J are TRBV30 and TRBJ2-5; D possibly corresponds to TRBD1 (6 bases). Trimming took 4 bases from V and 5 from J, leaving 14 bases between them. This CDR3 region has 13 residues. Germline-derived CDR1 and CDR2 are GTSNPN and SVGIG (reference sequence). CDR3 bases: TGTGCCTGGACCTCACAGGGATGGGAGACCCAGTACTTC. This encodes CAWTSQGWETQYF.

The rearrangement links TRBV10-1 to TRBJ2-7, with 7 bases fitting TRBD1. Germline-derived CDR1 and CDR2 are WNHNN and SYGVQD (reference sequence). The CDR3 is 16 residues long. V dropped 0 bases and J dropped 2; count of bases not matched to a gene: 7. The DNA of the CDR3 is TGCGCCAGCAGTGAGTCGAAGACAGGGATCACCTACGAGCAGTACTTC. This sequence encodes CASSESKTGITYEQYF.

This chain joins TRBV4-2 and TRBJ1-5; D is unclear. The CDR3 runs to 14 residues. Trimming took 0 bases from V and 7 from J, leaving 10 bases between them. Germline lookup yields CDR1 LGHNA and CDR2 YNFKEQ. CDR3 nucleotide sequence: TGTGCCAGCAGCCAAGAGCTGGGTGGACAGCCCCAGCATTTT. Its translation: CASSQELGGQPQHF.

The J gene is TRBJ1-6, the V gene TRBV25-1, with D possibly TRBD1 on 5 matching bases. From germline, CDR1 is MGHDK and CDR2 SYGVNS. The CDR3 totals 16 residues. Trimming removed 2 bases at V and 10 bases at J, with 18 bases between. CDR3 DNA sequence: TGTGCCAGCAGTGAAGGGGGGTCTCTTAATAGCTCACCCCTCCACTTT. It yields the protein CASSEGGSLNSSPLHF.

The chain recombines TRBV29-1 with TRBJ1-2; D gene unclear. Deletions cut 2 bases from V and 3 bases from J, with 7 bases between. This CDR3 has 12 residues. The V gene's germline CDR1 is SQVTM and CDR2 ANQGSEA. The CDR3: CSVESADYGYTF. For the CDR3, the DNA is TGCAGCGTTGAATCAGCGGACTATGGCTACACCTTC.

The gene calls are TRBV7-2 and TRBJ2-7; D not certain. Trimming pared 3 bases from V and 3 bases from J, leaving 12 bases between. This CDR3 is built from 14 residues. The V gene's germline CDR1 is SGHTA and CDR2 FQGNSA. CDR3 coding DNA: TGTGCCAGCAGCTTTGGGGTGGTGGGCTACGAGCAGTACTTC. This codes for CASSFGVVGYEQYF.

Remarks on this clone: The sample holds other DNA sequences that translate to the same CDR3. The gene calls are TRBV27 and TRBJ2-5, with TRBD2 matching 7 bases. The CDR3 is 13 amino acids. Germline values: CDR1 MNHEY, CDR2 SMNVEV (reference sequence). Trimming at V came to 3 bases and at J to 2 bases, leaving 0 bases not matched to a gene. The CDR3 here is CASSFGGQETQYF. The CDR3, as DNA: TGTGCCAGCAGTTTCGGGGGGCAAGAGACCCAGTACTTC.

The chain links TRBV11-2 to TRBJ2-2; no clear D. This CDR3 region has 12 residues. V shed 4 bases and J shed 4 bases, with 4 bases lying between them. CDR1 and CDR2 from the germline V gene are SGHAT and FQNNGV. CDR3 amino acids: CASSSSTGELFF. CDR3 DNA: TGTGCCAGCAGCTCGTCCACCGGGGAGCTGTTTTTT.

V usage is TRBV27 and J usage is TRBJ2-1; TRBD2 aligns across 10 bases. The trim removed 3 bases at V and 8 bases at J, leaving 4 bases unmatched. CDR3 length: 14 residues. Germline loops: CDR1 MNHEY, CDR2 SMNVEV (reference sequence). The CDR3 nucleotides read TGTGCCAGCAGTTTTCTAGCGGGAGAAGATGAGCAGTTCTTC. Protein product: CASSFLAGEDEQFF.

The rearrangement joins TRBV2 to TRBJ1-4; no clear D. CDR3 length: 18 residues. Per germline, CDR1 SNHLY and CDR2 FYNNEI. The V and J ends lost 2 bases and 0 bases respectively, with 16 bases between them. The chain's CDR3 is CASSETGQFAATNEKLFF. In DNA form, the CDR3 reads TGTGCCAGCAGTGAAACCGGGCAGTTTGCTGCAACTAATGAAAAACTGTTTTTT.

The chain combines TRBV27 with TRBJ2-7; 8 bases line up with TRBD1. The germline CDR1 and CDR2 sequences are MNHEY and SMNVEV (reference sequence). Trimming took 1 base from V and 2 from J; bases not matched to a gene: 4. The length of the CDR3 is 15 residues. The CDR3 DNA reads TGTGCCAGCAGTTTATACTTGGGACAGGCCTACGAGCAGTACTTC. Protein sequence: CASSLYLGQAYEQYF.

J is TRBJ2-5 and V is TRBV6-5, with D maybe TRBD1 (6 bases). CDR1 and CDR2 from the germline V gene are MNHEY and SVGAGI. This CDR3 contains 15 residues. The ends were cut back, 6 bases at V and 4 bases at J, with 18 bases in the middle. The DNA for the CDR3 is TGTGCCAGCAGAGGGGGTTCTATGACCGGAGAGACCCAGTACTTC. As protein: CASRGGSMTGETQYF.

The chain has TRBV30 and TRBJ2-1; possibly TRBD2 for D (6 bases). Trimming took off 8 bases at V and 0 bases at J, with 14 bases between the two ends. The CDR3 covers 14 residues. Per germline, CDR1 GTSNPN and CDR2 SVGIG (reference sequence). CDR3 nucleotide sequence: TGTGCCGGCACTAGGACTAACTCCTACAATGAGCAGTTCTTC. Translated, it gives CAGTRTNSYNEQFF.

This sequence joins TRBV4-3 and TRBJ1-3, with D possibly TRBD1 on 6 matching bases. The V end lost 0 bases, the J end lost 6 bases, and 15 bases lay between the germline ends. The CDR3 has 16 residues. The germline CDR1 and CDR2 sequences are LGHNA and YSLEER. DNA of the CDR3: TGCGCCAGCAGCCAAGATCCCAGGGGAGAAGAAAACACCATATATTTT. Its protein is CASSQDPRGEENTIYF.